The clone carrying this T cell receptor beta chain was observed a handful of times. Its antigen is undetermined. Trimming removed 1 base from V and 0 bases from J, with 6 bases in between. The germline V gene has CDR1 SGHTA and CDR2 FQGNSA. The CDR3 totals 14 residues. Notes on the study in general: Tumor Treg TCRs overlapped most with tumor naive CD4+ cells.

Via MiXCR, TCRdb re-called the 5' RACE reads, giving one row per CDR3 protein. The sample holds roughly 52,000 distinct CDR3 sequences, approximately 17% seen once. The sequenced material came from naive CD4+ T cells sorted from blood. Subset in this sample: naive CD4+ T cells, CD4+CD45RA+CD25-. The chain links TRBV7-2 to TRBJ2-5; D perhaps matches TRBD1 (5 bases). The sequence was obtained from a female donor with breast cancer. The CDR3 sequence is CASSLDRYQETQYF. In DNA form, the CDR3 reads TGTGCCAGCAGCTTAGACAGGTACCAAGAGACCCAGTACTTC.